This T cell receptor beta chain was found in a study of patients and donors after allogeneic stem cell transplantation. The table lists this clonotype with many counts. TCRdb called the RT-PCR reads again in MiXCR, with one record for every CDR3 protein. Of 25,000 to 35,000 distinct CDR3 sequences listed, around 7% are singletons. This TCR derives from a human donor who was either an allogeneic HSCT recipient or a stem cell or donor lymphocyte infusion donor (not recorded which). It is not recorded whose cells these are; they may come from a transplant donor. Material: blood, either unsorted or a sorted T cell fraction (not recorded which).

CDR3 region: CASSPPNSAYNEQFF. CDR3 coding DNA: TGTGCCAGCTCACCACCGAATAGCGCCTACAATGAGCAGTTCTTC. This chain joins TRBV18 and TRBJ2-1; tentative D call: TRBD2 (5 bases). The V gene lost 0 bases and the J gene lost 2 bases, with 8 bases spanning the gap. The CDR3 length is 15 residues. Germline lookup yields CDR1 KGHSH and CDR2 LQKENI.